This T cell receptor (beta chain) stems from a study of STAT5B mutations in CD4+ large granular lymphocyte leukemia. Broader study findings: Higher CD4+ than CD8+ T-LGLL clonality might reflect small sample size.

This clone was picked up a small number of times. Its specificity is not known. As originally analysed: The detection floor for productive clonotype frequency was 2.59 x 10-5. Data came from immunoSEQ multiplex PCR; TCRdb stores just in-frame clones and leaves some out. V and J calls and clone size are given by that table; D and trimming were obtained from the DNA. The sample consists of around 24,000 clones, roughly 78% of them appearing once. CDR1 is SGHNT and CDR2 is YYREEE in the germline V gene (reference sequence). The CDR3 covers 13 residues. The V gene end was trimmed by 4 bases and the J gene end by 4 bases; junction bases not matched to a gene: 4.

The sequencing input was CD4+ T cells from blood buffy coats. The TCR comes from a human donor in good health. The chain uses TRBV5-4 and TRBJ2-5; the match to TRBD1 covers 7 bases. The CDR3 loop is CASSPDRVETQYF. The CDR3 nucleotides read TGTGCCAGCAGCCCCGACAGGGTAGAGACCCAGTACTTC. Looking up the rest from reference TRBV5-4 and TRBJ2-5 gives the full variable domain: ETGVTQSPTHLIKTRGQQVTLRCSSQSGHNTVSWYQQALGQGPQFIFQYYREEENGRGNFPPRFSGLQFPNYSSELNVNALELDDSALYLCASSPDRVETQYFGPGTRLLVL.